This record covers a single T cell receptor (beta chain). Its antigen is unknown. Per-base quality was not reported, and no clone a single base away is much larger than it. The sample belongs to a study of cytomegalovirus exposure and HLA in healthy donors (TCRdb year 2017). The study in broad terms: An earlier analysis of some 620 of the donors reported 250 to 350 Gb of sequence data and 117 million unique TCR beta sequences obtained from around 170 million T cells. Approximately 300 gigabases of sequencing data and around 80 million unique TCR sequences made up an early release that covered under 750 HLA-typed donors. Of the 398 genotyped donors, 70% to 90% were placed in the genetic ancestry cluster associated with self-reported Caucasian donors. The aim of the study was to test whether cataloging public T cell receptors could identify signatures of past pathogen exposure. The study used immunosequencing to profile the T cell repertoires of 666 subjects and linked those repertoires to cytomegalovirus serostatus. In addition to the first cohort of approximately 650 subjects, a separate validation cohort of approximately 130 different subjects was used. High-throughput TCR immunosequencing, statistical association of individual TCRs with disease status, and machine learning were combined to predict cytomegalovirus infection status. In a later analysis, previously published TCR beta repertoires from roughly 710 donors were re-analyzed and high-resolution HLA genotyping was added so that TCR occurrence patterns could be studied. In the later analysis, no new phenotypic data were used to find candidate immune exposures; instead, reliance was placed on TCR beta sequences and their occurrence across donors. An earlier analysis of some 600 of the donors applied high-throughput TCR beta sequencing to assess whether each TCR beta V gene segment acted as functional or pseudogenic. Donor age, sex, ethnicity and CMV serostatus were compiled together with the repertoire data. A later genetic analysis took genome-wide SNP genotypes for about three fifths of the 666 donors and used that subset as a discovery cohort. Every repertoire in the discovery cohort had been generated on one and the same sequencing platform. Both class I and class II loci were covered by HLA typing, at four-digit resolution. Typing coverage differed by locus: A, B, C, DRB1 and DQB1 were typed in roughly 629-630 donors, DQA1 in approximately 520, DPA1 in around 600, and DPB1 in roughly 470. Roughly five DR-DQ haplotypes were treated as single units for association and clustering because of strong linkage in the cohort. On average, 235,054 unique TCR beta nucleotide sequences were sequenced per donor among 300 to 500 genotyped donors of the cohort, with roughly 20% of those sequences being non-productive.

The cohort was made up of about 610 healthy bone marrow donors. At the time of sampling, every cohort member was nominally healthy, though immune exposures that went unrecorded were likely present. The donor was CMV seropositive and was included in the group of 270 or so seropositive cohort members. Each donor provided a peripheral blood sample, and peripheral blood mononuclear cells were used for TCR beta sequencing. Genomic DNA was extracted from the blood cell samples with the Qiagen DNeasy Blood Extraction Kit. Receptor amplification or capture employed the immunoSEQ multiplex PCR assay. The multiplex PCR relied on a mix of 60 forward primers for TCR Vbeta segments and 13 reverse primers for TCR Jbeta segments. The CDR3 region of rearranged TCR beta genes was amplified from genomic DNA by a multiplex PCR assay. The amplified TCR beta libraries were sequenced on the Illumina HiSeq System as 87-base-pair reads. In the authors' own workflow: A later analysis tallied about 77 million unique TCR beta chains across the 610 or so repertoires, and about 12 million of those chains were shared by two or more donors. Raw reads were error-corrected and collapsed into unique sequences by a nearest-neighbor algorithm in which closely related sequences were merged to remove PCR and sequencing errors. CDR3 sequences were aligned to IMGT reference sequences to assign V, D and J gene segments. For a sequence to be retained, a match of at least six nucleotides to both a V gene segment and a J gene segment was required. Rearrangements were classified as productive when the CDR3 lacked stop codons and remained in frame with V and J, and all other rearrangements were classified as non-productive. Following IMGT convention, CDR3 was defined as the stretch from the second conserved V-encoded cysteine up to the conserved J-encoded phenylalanine. The earlier analysis of about 590 of the donors excluded sequences that lacked an unambiguous match to a single V gene segment. In an earlier analysis of around 590 of the donors, a V segment was called functional when productive rearrangements were above 56.7%, and segregating when the standard deviation between donors exceeded 5%. A statistical classification framework was developed to diagnose cytomegalovirus status using the catalog of TCR beta chain sequences. V and J gene assignment, in a later analysis, came from comparing TCR nucleotide sequences with IMGT/GENE-DB human TR gene sequences. A later analysis assigned CDR3 sequences and most-parsimonious VDJ recombination scenarios with the TCRdist pipeline. In a later analysis, each TCR beta chain was defined by its CDR3 amino acid sequence together with its V-gene family, and reads lacking a unique V-gene family were excluded. A later analysis removed roughly 590 highly shared, low-generation-probability nucleotide sequences to deal with suspected cross-contamination and a sequencing artifact. In a later analysis, a clonal expansion index for each public chain was calculated from normalized within-repertoire ranks of inferred template counts. Generation probabilities in a later analysis came from a VDJ recombination model fitted to out-of-frame rearrangements, and those results were checked against IGoR. In a later analysis, hypergeometric tests were used to score TCR-TCR, TCR-HLA and TCR-CMV co-occurrence, with a repertoire-size bias correction applied to TCR pairs. A later analysis estimated false discovery rates by permuting HLA or CMV assignments 20 times. A later analysis grouped co-occurring TCRs with DBSCAN, adding TCRdist sequence similarity when clustering within HLA-allele-positive subsets. For co-occurrence clustering, repertoires with fewer than 30,000 or more than 120,000 public chains were excluded, along with about five repertoires with anomalous nucleotide sharing. TCRdb limited this immuneACCESS table to in-frame rearrangements with V and J called. A share of clones is missing; checked studies link under half to unresolved V genes, and the rest is unexplained. Clone size and V and J calls were adopted from that table, with D and trimming inferred from the DNA. Counted in this sample were more than 80,000 clones; under 85% of them appeared once. The ten largest clones take up under 4.5% of the sample.

Study-wide findings and limitations: Across donors, most TCR sequences were observed very rarely, whereas some public TCRs were present in many individuals. According to a later analysis, most CMV-associated TCR beta chains appeared to be HLA-restricted, and the HLA associations seemed to be driven largely by CMV exposure. A further reported finding was that TCR beta sequences accurately predicted the HLA-A and HLA-B alleles for most subjects in the first cohort. Because HLA typing was missing for some donors at each locus, association tests included only the typed subset. A later genetic analysis reported fewer N-insertions in productive TCRs among donors in an Asian-associated ancestry cluster than the roughly 620-donor mean. The sequencing pipeline was judged likely to have produced a cluster of highly shared sequence variants as a technical artifact. In a later analysis, the rate of TCR association differed among HLA loci, with DRB1 alleles having the most associated TCRs and HLA-C alleles having the fewest. Correlated functional status among segregating V segments might be attributable to linkage disequilibrium, but an unknown experimental factor could not be ruled out. The only immune exposure information available for the cohort was CMV serostatus. The classifier was reported to diagnose cytomegalovirus status with high specificity and sensitivity in both the original and validation cohorts. Strong co-occurrence of HLA alleles, especially DR and DQ, made assigning TCR associations to individual alleles difficult. The study gave a list of under 200 TCR beta chains associated with cytomegalovirus. In an earlier analysis of 587 of the donors, most TCR beta V segments appeared in productive rearrangements about 90% or about 30% of the time, broadly matching IMGT annotations. Over 15 rarely observed V segments, including chromosome 9 orphons, were excluded from the earlier analysis of about 500 of the donors because counts were too low. Several of the top co-occurrence clusters appeared to be linked to parvovirus B19, influenza, CMV and Epstein-Barr virus, according to a later analysis. The cohort was sequenced for TCR beta chains only, and without alpha or paired-chain data the features that could be detected were limited. A later analysis associated 16,951 TCR beta sequences with specific HLA alleles at a false discovery rate of 0.05. Presence/absence analyses assumed roughly uniform sequencing depth across donors, an assumption that may not hold. The authors suggested that the approach could potentially be extended to other disease states and immunological phenotypes. An association between a missense DCLRE1C variant and V-gene and J-gene trimming of TCR beta chains was found in a later genetic analysis and replicated in an independent cohort. In vitro tests confirmed that a few of the cytomegalovirus-associated TCR beta chains recognize cytomegalovirus antigens. In a later analysis, HLA-associated TCR beta chains were found to be more clonally expanded and to have lower generation probabilities than equally common non-associated chains.

This TCR came from a female donor in good health and CMV-seropositive. Sample: PBMCs.

For the CDR3, the sequence is CSVEGQGANYGYTF. The bases are TGCAGCGTTGAGGGACAGGGGGCCAACTATGGCTACACCTTC. Here the chain combines TRBV29-1 and TRBJ1-2; a stretch of 12 junction bases matches TRBD1. The germline V gene supplies CDR1 SQVTM and CDR2 ANQGSEA. The CDR3 covers 14 residues, taking in both the cysteine and the phenylalanine. Of the read, only the CDR3 DNA is kept; its 42 bases are in frame from base 1. Clipping removes 3 bases from V and 2 bases from J, with 1 as the unmatched junction base count.